This T cell receptor beta chain was recorded in a study of tumor and adjacent non-tumor tissue in lung cancer. Germline V gene lookup returns CDR1 SEHNR and CDR2 FQNEAQ (reference sequence). This CDR3 has 14 amino acids. V dropped 6 bases and J dropped 8 bases, with 17 bases sitting between them. No cell sorting was done before RNA was extracted from the tissue. Newly diagnosed lung cancer patients had thoracic surgery in China, August–late 2014, without prior chemotherapy. The library came from three nested PCR rounds adapted from ARM-PCR protocols. One entry per CDR3 protein, called by TCRdb with MiXCR from the multiplex PCR reads. Here the sample spans around 86,000 distinct CDR3 sequences, approximately 72% being singletons.

Sequenced material: lung tumor tissue. The rearrangement joins TRBV7-9 to TRBJ2-1, with no clear D. This TCR was sampled from a woman in her thirties or forties with non-small cell lung cancer. The CDR3 DNA follows: TGTGCCAGCAGACCTACCTTTAGGGTCGATGAGCAGTTCTTC. Protein sequence: CASRPTFRVDEQFF.